This T cell receptor beta chain was recorded in a study of blood T cell repertoires in COVID-19. About the research overall: PBMCs, B-cell-depleted T cells, or T cells were the source of the cDNA or gDNA that made up the material.

Original methodology: Estimation of nucleated cell counts relied on the amplification of reference gene primers. The assay was immunoSEQ multiplex PCR, and TCRdb's table has in-frame clones only and misses some. Clone size and V and J calls were adopted from that table, with D and trimming inferred from the DNA. The repertoire holds 350,000 to 400,000 clones, with roughly nine tenths as singletons. Trimming removed 1 base at V and 3 bases at J, with 14 bases between. Looked up from germline, CDR1 is SGHRS and CDR2 is YFSETQ. There are 16 residues in the CDR3. This study enrolled people aged 18 to 89 from approximately 24 US geographic areas. During the 2 weeks before they entered the study, exposed participants had met someone with a PCR-confirmed or clinician-diagnosed COVID-19 case.

Sample: PBMCs or T cells enriched from blood (not recorded which). The clonotype originates from a woman between 40 and 55 years old who had been exposed to COVID-19. This chain joins TRBV5-1 and TRBJ2-1, with D possibly matching TRBD1 (6 bases). CDR3 nucleotides: TGCGCCAGCAGCTTGAACGCCAGGGGAGACTACAATGAGCAGTTCTTC. Translating it yields CASSLNARGDYNEQFF. Complete variable domain (other parts from reference TRBV5-1 and TRBJ2-1): KAGVTQTPRYLIKTRGQQVTLSCSPISGHRSVSWYQQTPGQGLQFLFEYFSETQRNKGNFPGRFSGRQFSNSRSEMNVSTLELGDSALYLCASSLNARGDYNEQFFGPGTRLTVL.